This record concerns one T cell receptor (beta chain) sequence. The sort gate was single viable CD3+CD4+CD8-CD45RO+ cells for memory CD4+ T cells. The source of the sample is a study of memory CD4+ T cells and cytomegalovirus serostatus. Libraries were prepared by immunoSEQ multiplex PCR; TCRdb keeps only in-frame clonotypes and omits some of them. The sample includes under 65,000 clones, 60% to 80% of them seen just once. Trimming removed 6 bases from V and 8 bases from J, with 17 bases in between. The CDR3 spans 15 residues. Germline V lookup: CDR1 MNHNS, CDR2 SASEGT. The TCR was taken from an adult in good health and CMV-seronegative. Sequencing input: memory CD4+ T cells from blood. The V and J genes are TRBV6-1 and TRBJ1-6, with a tentative D call TRBD1 (5 bases). CDR3 sequence (DNA): TGTGCCAGCAGGAGCGCTATAGGGGATTATTCACCCCTCCACTTT. Protein sequence: CASRSAIGDYSPLHF.